These 6 T cell receptor beta chains came from one sample sequenced in a study of blood T cell repertoires in COVID-19. TCRdb's copy holds only in-frame clones and misses some; the assay was immunoSEQ multiplex PCR. The data show under 450,000 clones, with around 87% seen just once and 1.3% held by the top ten. Sequenced input: PBMCs or T cells enriched from blood (not recorded which). The receptors were gathered from a man aged 30 to 45 who had recovered from COVID-19.

V is TRBV7-9 and J is TRBJ2-7, with D uncertain. This CDR3 is 14 amino acids long. Germline lookup yields CDR1 SEHNR and CDR2 FQNEAQ (reference sequence). V was cut by 1 base and J by 2 bases, with 9 bases left in between. CDR3 sequence: CASSLGLDPYEQYF. CDR3 coding DNA: TGTGCCAGCAGCTTAGGCTTAGATCCCTACGAGCAGTACTTC.

The chain employs TRBV7-7 and TRBJ1-5; D is ambiguous. The CDR3 sequence is 13 residues long. Germline V gene data show CDR1 as SSHAT and CDR2 as FNYEAQ (reference sequence). Trimming cost V 4 bases and J 6 bases, with 10 bases left between them. Written as DNA, the CDR3 is TGTGCCAGCAGCTCCGACATGGGTCAGCCCCAGCATTTT. Translating gives CASSSDMGQPQHF. Using reference TRBV7-7 and TRBJ1-5 for the parts outside the CDR3, the full variable domain is GAGVSQSPRYKVTKRGQDVTLRCDPISSHATLYWYQQALGQGPEFLTYFNYEAQPDKSGLPSDRFSAERPEGSISTLTIQRTEQRDSAMYRCASSSDMGQPQHFGDGTRLSIL.

The V gene is TRBV18, the J gene TRBJ1-3; TRBD1 agrees at 9 bases. CDR1 and CDR2 (germline): KGHSH, LQKENI. This CDR3 has 16 amino acids. V gave up 5 bases and J gave up 1 base; unmatched junction bases: 6. CDR3 coding DNA: TGTGCCAGCTCAACTGGACAGGGGTTATCTGGAAACACCATATATTTT. Translated: CASSTGQGLSGNTIYF. The variable domain in full, completed from reference TRBV18 and TRBJ1-3, reads NAGVMQNPRHLVRRRGQEARLRCSPMKGHSHVYWYRQLPEEGLKFMVYLQKENIIDESGMPKERFSAEFPKEGPSILRIQQVVRGDSAAYFCASSTGQGLSGNTIYFGEGSWLTVV.

This clone was counted a few times. This sequence joins TRBV7-2 and TRBJ1-4; 10 positions match TRBD1. J was trimmed by 4 bases and V by 1 base; bases with no gene match: 3. The CDR3 runs 16 residues. CDR1 is SGHTA, CDR2 FQGNSA, per germline. The CDR3 nucleotides read TGTGCCAGCAGCTTAGGTCGGACAGGGGGTAATGAAAAACTGTTTTTT. It codes for CASSLGRTGGNEKLFF.

On this clone: Mismatch with germline at one junction end may stem from a read error. The chain joins TRBV7-7 to TRBJ2-2; perhaps TRBD2 as D (5 bases). CDR3 length: 15 amino acids. Germline V CDR1 and CDR2: SSHAT, FNYEAQ (reference sequence). Here the CDR3 DNA reads TGTGCTAGCAGCTTAGGCCCTCGGGGTTCCGGGGAGCTGTTTTTT. It translates to CASSLGPRGSGELFF.

This rearrangement joins TRBV11-2 to TRBJ1-6; possibly TRBD1 for D (5 bases). V was clipped by 0 bases and J by 7 bases, with 7 bases between them. The CDR3 contains 14 residues. Germline V gene data show CDR1 as SGHAT and CDR2 as FQNNGV. The CDR3 is CASSLDPGNSPLHF. The CDR3 DNA follows: TGTGCCAGCAGCTTAGACCCAGGGAATTCACCCCTCCACTTT. Looking up the rest from reference TRBV11-2 and TRBJ1-6 gives the full variable domain: EAGVAQSPRYKIIEKRQSVAFWCNPISGHATLYWYQQILGQGPKLLIQFQNNGVVDDSQLPKDRFSAERLKGVDSTLKIQPAKLEDSAVYLCASSLDPGNSPLHFGNGTRLTVT.